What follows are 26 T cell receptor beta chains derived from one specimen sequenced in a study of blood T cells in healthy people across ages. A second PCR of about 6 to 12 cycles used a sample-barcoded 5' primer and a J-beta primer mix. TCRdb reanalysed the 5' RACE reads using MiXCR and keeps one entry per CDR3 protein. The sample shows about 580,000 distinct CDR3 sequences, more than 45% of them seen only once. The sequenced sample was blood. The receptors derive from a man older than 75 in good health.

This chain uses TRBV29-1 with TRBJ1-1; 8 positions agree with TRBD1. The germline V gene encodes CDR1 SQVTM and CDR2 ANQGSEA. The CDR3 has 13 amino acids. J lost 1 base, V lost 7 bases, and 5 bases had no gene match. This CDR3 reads CSASGTGNTEAFF. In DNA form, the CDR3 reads TGCAGCGCCTCCGGGACAGGGAACACTGAAGCTTTCTTT.

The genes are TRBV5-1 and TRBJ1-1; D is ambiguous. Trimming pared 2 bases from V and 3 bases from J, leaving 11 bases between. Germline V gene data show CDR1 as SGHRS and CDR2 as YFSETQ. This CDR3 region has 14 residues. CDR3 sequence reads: CASSFRMQDTEAFF. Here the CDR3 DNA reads TGCGCCAGCAGCTTCCGGATGCAGGACACTGAAGCTTTCTTT.

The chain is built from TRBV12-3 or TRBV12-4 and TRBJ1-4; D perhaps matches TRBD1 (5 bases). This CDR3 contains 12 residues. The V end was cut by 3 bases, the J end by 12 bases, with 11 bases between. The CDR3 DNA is TGTGCCAGCAGTTTGGGCAGGGCGGAACTGTTTTTT. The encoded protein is CASSLGRAELFF.

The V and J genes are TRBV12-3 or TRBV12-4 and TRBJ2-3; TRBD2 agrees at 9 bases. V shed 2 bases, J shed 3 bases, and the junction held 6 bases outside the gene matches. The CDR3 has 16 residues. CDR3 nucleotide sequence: TGTGCCAGCAGTTTACGCGCGGGGGGGCCAACAGATACGCAGTATTTT. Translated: CASSLRAGGPTDTQYF.

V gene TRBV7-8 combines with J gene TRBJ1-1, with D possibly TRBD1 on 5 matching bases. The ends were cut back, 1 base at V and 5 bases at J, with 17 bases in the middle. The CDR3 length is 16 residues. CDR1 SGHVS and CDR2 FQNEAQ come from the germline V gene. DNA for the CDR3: TGTGCCAGCAGCTTAGGGGGACGAGGGACGGGAACTGAAGCTTTCTTT. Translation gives CASSLGGRGTGTEAFF.

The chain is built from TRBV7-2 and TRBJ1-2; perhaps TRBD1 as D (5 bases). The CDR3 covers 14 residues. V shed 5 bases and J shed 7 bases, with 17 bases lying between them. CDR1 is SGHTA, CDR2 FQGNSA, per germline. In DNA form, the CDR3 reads TGTGCCAGCAGCCCGGGGACTTTTCCCAGTGGCTACACCTTC. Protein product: CASSPGTFPSGYTF.

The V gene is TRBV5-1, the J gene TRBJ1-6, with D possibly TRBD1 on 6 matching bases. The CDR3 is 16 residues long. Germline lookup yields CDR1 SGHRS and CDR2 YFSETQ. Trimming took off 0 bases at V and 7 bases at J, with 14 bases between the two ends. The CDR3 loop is CASSLGSGGQNSPLHF. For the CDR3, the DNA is TGCGCCAGCAGCTTGGGGTCGGGGGGACAAAATTCACCCCTCCACTTT.

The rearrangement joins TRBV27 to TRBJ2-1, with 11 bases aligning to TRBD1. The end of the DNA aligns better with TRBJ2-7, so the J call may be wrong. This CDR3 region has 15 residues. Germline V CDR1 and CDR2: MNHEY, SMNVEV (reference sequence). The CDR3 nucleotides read TGTGCCAGCAAAGGCGCTTGGGACAGGGGGTCTGAGCAGTACTTC. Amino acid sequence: CASKGAWDRGSEQYF.

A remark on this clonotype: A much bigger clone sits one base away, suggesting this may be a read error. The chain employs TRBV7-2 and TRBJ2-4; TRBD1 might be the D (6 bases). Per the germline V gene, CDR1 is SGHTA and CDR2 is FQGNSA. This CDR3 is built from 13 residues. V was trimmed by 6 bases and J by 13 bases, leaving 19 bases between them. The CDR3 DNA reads TGTGCCAGCAGATCAACGACAGGCAATGAGCAGTACTTC. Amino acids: CASRSTTGNEQYF.

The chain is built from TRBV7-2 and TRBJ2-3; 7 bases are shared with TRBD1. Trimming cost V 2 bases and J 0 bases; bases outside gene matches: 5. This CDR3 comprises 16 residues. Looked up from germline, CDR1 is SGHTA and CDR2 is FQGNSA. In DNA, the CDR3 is TGTGCCAGCAGCTTAACCCGGGACAGTAGCACAGATACGCAGTATTTT. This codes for CASSLTRDSSTDTQYF.

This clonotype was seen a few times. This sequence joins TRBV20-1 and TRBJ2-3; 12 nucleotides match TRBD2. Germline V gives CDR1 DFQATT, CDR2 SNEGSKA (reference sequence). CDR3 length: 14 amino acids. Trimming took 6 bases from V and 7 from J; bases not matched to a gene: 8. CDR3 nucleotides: TGCAGTGCCCATACTAGCGGGAGGATAAATACGCAGTATTTT. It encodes CSAHTSGRINTQYF.

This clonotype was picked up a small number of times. The chain's CDR3 is CASSARDRADEKLFF. CDR3 sequence (DNA): TGTGCCAGCAGCGCACGGGACAGGGCAGATGAAAAACTGTTTTTT. The chain couples TRBV9 to TRBJ1-4; 9 positions match TRBD1. The trim removed 3 bases at V and 6 bases at J, leaving 6 bases unmatched. In germline, CDR1 is SGDLS, CDR2 YYNGEE. The CDR3 has 15 residues.

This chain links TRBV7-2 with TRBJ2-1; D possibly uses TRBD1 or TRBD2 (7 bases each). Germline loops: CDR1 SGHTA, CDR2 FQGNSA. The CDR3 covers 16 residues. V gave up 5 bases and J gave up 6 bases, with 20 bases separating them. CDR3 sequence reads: CASSPREPGGGNEQFF. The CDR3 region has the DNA TGTGCCAGCAGCCCAAGGGAGCCAGGGGGGGGCAATGAGCAGTTCTTC.

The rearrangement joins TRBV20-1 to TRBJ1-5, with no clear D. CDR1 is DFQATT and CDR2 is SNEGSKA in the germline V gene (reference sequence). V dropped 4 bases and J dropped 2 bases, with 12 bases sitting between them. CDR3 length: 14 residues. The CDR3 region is CSATWVTRNQPQHF. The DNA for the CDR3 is TGCAGTGCTACATGGGTTACCCGCAATCAGCCCCAGCATTTT.

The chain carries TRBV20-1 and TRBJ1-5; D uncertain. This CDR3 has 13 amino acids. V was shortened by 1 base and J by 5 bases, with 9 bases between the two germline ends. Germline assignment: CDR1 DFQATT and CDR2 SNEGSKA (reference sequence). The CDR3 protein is CSARGGADQPQHF. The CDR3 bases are TGCAGTGCTAGAGGTGGTGCCGATCAGCCCCAGCATTTT.

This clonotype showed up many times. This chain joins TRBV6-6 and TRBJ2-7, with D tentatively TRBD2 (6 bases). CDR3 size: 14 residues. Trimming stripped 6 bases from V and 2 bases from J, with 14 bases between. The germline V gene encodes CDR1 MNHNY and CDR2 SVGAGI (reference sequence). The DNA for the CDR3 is TGTGCCAGCAGGGTACGGGGGAGCACCTACGAGCAGTACTTC. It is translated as CASRVRGSTYEQYF.

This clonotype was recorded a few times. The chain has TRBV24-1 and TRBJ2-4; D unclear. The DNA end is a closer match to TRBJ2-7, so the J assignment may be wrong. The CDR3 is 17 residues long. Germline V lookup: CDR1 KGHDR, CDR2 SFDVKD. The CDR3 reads CATSDLFYGVRPYEQYF. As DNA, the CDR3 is TGTGCCACCAGTGATTTGTTCTATGGGGTACGCCCCTACGAGCAGTACTTC.

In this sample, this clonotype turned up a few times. The CDR3 DNA sequence: TGTGCCAGCAGTTTACGGGACAGGAACACAGATACGCAGTATTTT. This translates into CASSLRDRNTDTQYF. This chain links TRBV6-2 or TRBV6-3 with TRBJ2-3; TRBD1 matches 8 bases. J was trimmed by 2 bases and V by 4 bases; bases with no gene match: 5. The germline gives CDR1 MNHEY, CDR2 SVGEGT. The CDR3 covers 15 residues.

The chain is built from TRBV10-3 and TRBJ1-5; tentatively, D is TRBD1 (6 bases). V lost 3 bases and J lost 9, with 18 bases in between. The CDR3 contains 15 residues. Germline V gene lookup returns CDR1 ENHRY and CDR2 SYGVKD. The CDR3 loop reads CAISESAGGQGPQHF. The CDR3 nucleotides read TGTGCCATCAGTGAATCCGCCGGGGGCCAAGGGCCCCAGCATTTT.

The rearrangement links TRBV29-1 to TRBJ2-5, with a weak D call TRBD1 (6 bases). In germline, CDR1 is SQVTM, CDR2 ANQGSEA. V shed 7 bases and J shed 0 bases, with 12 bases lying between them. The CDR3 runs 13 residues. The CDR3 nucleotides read TGCAGCGCCCGCCGGGACAACCAAGAGACCCAGTACTTC. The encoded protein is CSARRDNQETQYF. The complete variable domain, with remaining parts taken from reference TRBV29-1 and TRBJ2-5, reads SAVISQKPSRDICQRGTSLTIQCQVDSQVTMMFWYRQQPGQSLTLIATANQGSEATYESGFVIDKFPISRPNLTFSTLTVSNMSPEDSSIYLCSARRDNQETQYFGPGTRLLVL.

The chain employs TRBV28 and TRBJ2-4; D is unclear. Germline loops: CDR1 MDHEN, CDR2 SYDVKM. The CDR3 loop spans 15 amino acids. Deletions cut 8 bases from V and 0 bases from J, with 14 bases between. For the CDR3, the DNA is TGTGCCAGCCAAACACTAACGCTAGCCAAAAACATTCAGTACTTC. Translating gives CASQTLTLAKNIQYF.

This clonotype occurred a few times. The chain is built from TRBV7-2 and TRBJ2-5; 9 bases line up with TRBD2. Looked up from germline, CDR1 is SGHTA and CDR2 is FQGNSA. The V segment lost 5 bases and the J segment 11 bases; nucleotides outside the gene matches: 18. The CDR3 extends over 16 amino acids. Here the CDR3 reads CASSHSAGGFHNEQYF. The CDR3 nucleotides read TGTGCCAGCAGCCACTCCGCGGGAGGGTTTCACAATGAGCAGTACTTC.

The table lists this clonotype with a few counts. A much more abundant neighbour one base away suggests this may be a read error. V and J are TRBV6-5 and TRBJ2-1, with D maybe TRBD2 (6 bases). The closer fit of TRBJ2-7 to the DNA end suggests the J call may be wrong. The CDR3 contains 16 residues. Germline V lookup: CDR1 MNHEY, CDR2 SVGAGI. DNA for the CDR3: TGTGCCAGCAGTTACTTCCGGCGGGACTCCTACAATGAGCAGTACTTC. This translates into CASSYFRRDSYNEQYF.

CDR3 DNA: TGTGCCAGCAGCCTCCCGACAGTTGCCACTGAAGCTTTCTTT. This translates into CASSLPTVATEAFF. J is TRBJ1-1 and V is TRBV7-9, with D possibly being TRBD1 (5 bases). The germline gives CDR1 SEHNR, CDR2 FQNEAQ (reference sequence). The CDR3 has 14 residues. V shed 5 bases and J shed 4 bases, with 14 bases lying between them.

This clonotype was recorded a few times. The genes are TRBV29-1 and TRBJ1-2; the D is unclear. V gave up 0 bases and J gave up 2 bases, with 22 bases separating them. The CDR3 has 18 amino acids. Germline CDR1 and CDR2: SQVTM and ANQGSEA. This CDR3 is CSVEDRPVFYTSNYGYTF. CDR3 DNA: TGCAGCGTTGAAGATCGACCCGTTTTTTACACCAGCAACTATGGCTACACCTTC.

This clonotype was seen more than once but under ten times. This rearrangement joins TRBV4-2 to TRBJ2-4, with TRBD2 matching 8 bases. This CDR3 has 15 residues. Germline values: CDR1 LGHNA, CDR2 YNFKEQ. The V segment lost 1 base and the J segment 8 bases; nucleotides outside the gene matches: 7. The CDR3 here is CASSQVPGGLDIQYF. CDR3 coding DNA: TGTGCCAGCAGCCAAGTCCCGGGAGGGCTGGACATTCAGTACTTC.